This T cell receptor (beta chain) was identified during a study of vaccination and CD4 T cells after COVID-19. Germline V gene lookup returns CDR1 MNHNS and CDR2 SASEGT. This CDR3 spans 14 amino acids. The germline V and J ends were trimmed by 5 bases and 1 base, with 11 bases remaining between them. About this clonotype: Its target is not known.

Treatment given: roughly ten-day PBMC culture with coronavirus spike peptide pools or control peptides (ViraFEST assay). Researchers reported culturing 2.1 million or so PBMCs per well with 8.5 to 10 IU/ml IL-2 and 8 to 10 ug/ml peptide pools. Study outcomes and limitations: Looking at convalescent patients, 304 of their 307 vaccine-specific clones were spike mono-reactive.

Once obtained from cultured CD4+ T cells, the DNA was sequenced using the Oncomine TCR Beta short-read assay. TCRdb reprocessed the PCR reads via MiXCR and lists one record per CDR3 protein. The table has approximately 15,000 distinct CDR3 sequences, 30% to 45% seen once. This receptor was obtained from a human donor with COVID-19. This chain connects TRBV6-1 to TRBJ2-5; D is unclear. Source material: cultured CD4+ T cells from blood. The CDR3 DNA reads TGTGCCAGCAGTAGACGTGCGTCCCAAGAGACCCAGTACTTC. It yields the protein CASSRRASQETQYF.